One sample yielded the 28 T cell receptor beta chains listed below, sequenced in a study of shared clonotypes between healthy human individuals. Method: immunoSEQ multiplex PCR; TCRdb's copy keeps in-frame clones and lacks some. Among about 960,000 clones listed, around 80% were seen once. The material sequenced was memory CD4+ T cells sorted from blood. Described subset: CD45RA-negative fraction. These receptors all stem from a man between 18 and 35 years old in good health.

This clone showed up just once. The rearrangement uses TRBV11-2 and TRBJ1-3, with 7 bases matching TRBD1. Per the germline V gene, CDR1 is SGHAT and CDR2 is FQNNGV. V lost 1 base and J lost 1; bases outside the gene matches: 4. The CDR3 is 16 residues long. CDR3 DNA sequence: TGTGCCAGCAGCTTAGCTTTCAGGGGGTCTGGAAACACCATATATTTT. As protein: CASSLAFRGSGNTIYF.

This clone was counted at least ten times. The chain couples TRBV5-6 to TRBJ1-1; possible D gene TRBD1, 6 bases. V was cut by 4 bases and J by 3 bases, with 16 bases left in between. The CDR3 totals 15 residues. CDR1 and CDR2 (germline): SGHDT, YYEEEE. In nucleotides, the CDR3 is TGTGCCAGCAGCGTACTACAGGGACGGGACACTGAAGCTTTCTTT. It translates to CASSVLQGRDTEAFF.

The chain combines TRBV11-2 with TRBJ2-7, with a tentative D call TRBD2 (6 bases). Per germline, CDR1 SGHAT and CDR2 FQNNGV. The V end was cut by 0 bases, the J end by 6 bases, with 15 bases between. The CDR3 spans 15 residues. CDR3: CASSLDYGGMGEQYF. In nucleotides, the CDR3 is TGTGCCAGCAGCTTAGATTACGGCGGGATGGGCGAGCAGTACTTC.

The chain couples TRBV7-8 to TRBJ2-2, with TRBD1 matching over 9 bases. V lost 5 bases to trimming and J lost 6 bases; unmatched junction nucleotides: 4. Germline CDR1 and CDR2: SGHVS and FQNEAQ. This CDR3 is built from 14 residues. The CDR3 is CASSVRTGAGELFF. CDR3 nucleotide sequence: TGTGCCAGCAGCGTTAGGACAGGGGCCGGGGAGCTGTTTTTT.

This clone was seen just once. The chain is built from TRBV5-1 and TRBJ2-7, with 8 positions matching TRBD1. Germline V gene sequence: CDR1 SGHRS, CDR2 YFSETQ. CDR3 size: 14 residues. V lost 4 bases, J lost 2 bases, and 5 bases stayed unmatched. Written as DNA, the CDR3 is TGCGCCAGCAGCGAGGGACAGGAGACCTACGAGCAGTACTTC. The encoded protein is CASSEGQETYEQYF.

This rearrangement joins TRBV10-3 to TRBJ1-4; D is perhaps TRBD1 (5 bases). Trimming took off 4 bases at V and 0 bases at J, with 15 bases between the two ends. CDR1 and CDR2 from the germline V gene are ENHRY and SYGVKD. This CDR3 has 17 residues. The DNA for the CDR3 is TGTGCCATCAGTGGTCAGGGATTGGGTGCAACTAATGAAAAACTGTTTTTT. Residues: CAISGQGLGATNEKLFF.

The chain carries TRBV7-9 and TRBJ2-7, with TRBD2 identical over 15 bases. CDR1 is SEHNR, CDR2 FQNEAQ, per germline (reference sequence). Unmatched junction bases numbered 5, after V lost 6 bases and J lost 5 bases. The CDR3 runs to 15 residues. For the CDR3, the DNA is TGTGCCAGCAGGACAGGACTAGCGGGAGGGAACGAGCAGTACTTC. Its protein is CASRTGLAGGNEQYF.

This clone was observed a few times. This rearrangement joins TRBV5-1 to TRBJ2-4, with 13 bases identical to TRBD2. The ends lost 3 bases at V and 4 bases at J; junction bases unmatched: 4. Germline CDR1 SGHRS, CDR2 YFSETQ. CDR3 length: 16 residues. CDR3 coding DNA: TGCGCCAGCAGCTCACTAGCGGGAGGGCCGAAAAACATTCAGTACTTC. Its translation is CASSSLAGGPKNIQYF. Based on the CDR3 plus reference TRBV5-1 and TRBJ2-4, the full variable domain is KAGVTQTPRYLIKTRGQQVTLSCSPISGHRSVSWYQQTPGQGLQFLFEYFSETQRNKGNFPGRFSGRQFSNSRSEMNVSTLELGDSALYLCASSSLAGGPKNIQYFGAGTRLSVL.

CDR3 residues: CASSLEVTQYF. The CDR3 DNA reads as TGTGCCAGCAGCTTAGAAGTTACGCAGTATTTT. J is TRBJ2-3 and V is TRBV7-3; D not certain. The germline V and J ends were trimmed by 2 bases and 8 bases, with 5 bases remaining between them. The CDR3 is made up of 11 amino acids. The germline V gene has CDR1 SGHTA and CDR2 FQGTGA.

The chain uses TRBV11-3 and TRBJ2-3; D may be TRBD1 (5 bases). Trimming shortened V by 8 bases and J by 4 bases, and 13 bases separated the two germline ends. From germline, CDR1 is SGHNT and CDR2 YENEEA. This CDR3 is 13 amino acids long. The CDR3 DNA follows: TGTGCCAGCGCAGGGCTAAGATCAGATACGCAGTATTTT. Its protein is CASAGLRSDTQYF.

The sample holds one count of this clone. The rearrangement joins TRBV28 to TRBJ2-3; 8 nucleotides match TRBD2. The V gene's germline CDR1 is MDHEN and CDR2 SYDVKM. The V segment lost 7 bases and the J segment 4 bases; nucleotides outside the gene matches: 10. This CDR3 is 15 amino acids long. Here the CDR3 DNA reads TGTGCCAGCAAAACCCTCGGGGGGGGATCAGATACGCAGTATTTT. Protein sequence: CASKTLGGGSDTQYF. The full variable domain, completed using reference TRBV28 and TRBJ2-3, is DVKVTQSSRYLVKRTGEKVFLECVQDMDHENMFWYRQDPGLGLRLIYFSYDVKMKEKGDIPEGYSVSREKKERFSLILESASTNQTSMYLCASKTLGGGSDTQYFGPGTRLTVL.

The V call is TRBV9, the J call TRBJ2-3; D is undetermined. Germline V gene sequence: CDR1 SGDLS, CDR2 YYNGEE. The V end lost 2 bases, the J end lost 4 bases, and 14 bases lay between the germline ends. CDR3 length equals 15 residues. The CDR3 loop reads CASSVLQNPADTQYF. The CDR3, as DNA: TGTGCCAGCAGCGTTCTACAGAATCCAGCAGATACGCAGTATTTT. The full variable domain, in which reference TRBV9 and TRBJ2-3 provide the parts outside the CDR3, is DSGVTQTPKHLITATGQRVTLRCSPRSGDLSVYWYQQSLDQGLQFLIQYYNGEERAKGNILERFSAQQFPDLHSELNLSSLELGDSALYFCASSVLQNPADTQYFGPGTRLTVL.

This chain uses TRBV6-5 with TRBJ1-4; no definite D call. V lost 2 bases and J lost 2, with 9 bases in between. Germline loops: CDR1 MNHEY, CDR2 SVGAGI. The CDR3 runs 15 residues. Here the CDR3 reads CASSYNLWTNEKLFF. The CDR3 nucleotides read TGTGCCAGCAGTTACAATTTATGGACTAATGAAAAACTGTTTTTT.

This chain connects TRBV28 to TRBJ1-2; maybe TRBD1 (5 bases). Looked up from germline, CDR1 is MDHEN and CDR2 is SYDVKM. CDR3 length equals 14 residues. The V end lost 6 bases, the J end lost 8 bases, and 19 bases lay between the germline ends. The DNA of the CDR3 is TGTGCCAGCAGCCTACTGGGACCCGTGGTGGGCTACACCTTC. Protein product: CASSLLGPVVGYTF.

The chain has TRBV6-1 and TRBJ1-1; D not resolved. V was clipped by 5 bases and J by 12 bases, with 25 bases between them. The CDR3 has 15 residues. Germline V gives CDR1 MNHNS, CDR2 SASEGT. In nucleotides, the CDR3 is TGTGCCAGCAGTTTTACCCCCCGGGGAGAAGAAAGGCCTTTCTTT. This sequence encodes CASSFTPRGEERPFF.

V is TRBV28 and J is TRBJ1-5, with D possibly matching TRBD1 (5 bases). CDR3 length equals 15 residues. Germline values: CDR1 MDHEN, CDR2 SYDVKM. The ends were cut back, 4 bases at V and 3 bases at J, with 13 bases in the middle. CDR3: CASSYGQGPNQPQHF. The CDR3 DNA reads TGTGCCAGCAGTTACGGGCAGGGCCCCAATCAGCCCCAGCATTTT.

The V call is TRBV30, the J call TRBJ2-2, with 14 bases identical to TRBD2. The CDR3 totals 16 residues. CDR1 is GTSNPN and CDR2 is SVGIG in the germline V gene (reference sequence). V lost 7 bases, J lost 5 bases, and 9 bases stayed unmatched. The CDR3 sequence: CALRLAGGPWTGELFF. CDR3 bases: TGTGCCTTACGACTAGCGGGAGGGCCATGGACCGGGGAGCTGTTTTTT.

The rearrangement joins TRBV14 to TRBJ2-5; no reliable D call. With 1 base removed from V and 4 bases from J, the gap between germline ends came to 10 bases. Germline V gene lookup returns CDR1 SGHDN and CDR2 FVKESK. The CDR3 consists of 14 residues. CDR3 coding DNA: TGTGCCAGCAGCCAAGCCTGGGGTGGAGAGACCCAGTACTTC. This translates into CASSQAWGGETQYF.

This clone turned up a few times. J is TRBJ2-2 and V is TRBV5-4; TRBD1 aligns across 8 bases. With 6 bases clipped from V and 3 bases from J, the junction kept 7 bases outside the gene matches. CDR1 is SGHNT, CDR2 YYREEE, per germline (reference sequence). The CDR3 has 15 residues. CDR3 nucleotides: TGTGCCAGCACCATAGGACAGGGTCACACCGGGGAGCTGTTTTTT. This translates into CASTIGQGHTGELFF.

Notes on this clone: Just one base apart from a much larger clone, this may be a read error. The rearrangement joins TRBV9 to TRBJ2-3, with D unclear. CDR3 length equals 11 residues. The V gene's germline CDR1 is SGDLS and CDR2 YYNGEE. Trimming took off 3 bases at V and 7 bases at J, with 6 bases between the two ends. CDR3 residues: CASSAEHTQYF. The CDR3 bases are TGTGCCAGCAGCGCCGAACATACGCAGTATTTT.

This clone was detected once. The V call is TRBV6-6, the J call TRBJ2-7, with D maybe TRBD2 (5 bases). CDR1 and CDR2 (germline): MNHNY, SVGAGI (reference sequence). With 8 bases removed from V and 7 bases from J, the gap between germline ends came to 12 bases. The CDR3 extends over 11 amino acids. The CDR3 region has the DNA TGTGCCAGCTTCCGTTCGGGGGAGCAGTACTTC. Encoded protein: CASFRSGEQYF.

The chain combines TRBV28 with TRBJ2-7, with 7 nucleotides matching TRBD1. Germline trimming cut 6 bases from V and 1 base from J; bases unmatched to any gene: 9. There are 15 residues in the CDR3. Germline V gene lookup returns CDR1 MDHEN and CDR2 SYDVKM. The CDR3 DNA sequence: TGTGCCAGCAGCCCCTCCGGGACAGAGTCCTACGAGCAGTACTTC. Residues: CASSPSGTESYEQYF.

This sequence joins TRBV5-4 and TRBJ2-1; 7 bases are a match to TRBD2. Germline V gives CDR1 SGHNT, CDR2 YYREEE (reference sequence). This CDR3 contains 16 residues. The ends lost 0 bases at V and 0 bases at J; junction bases unmatched: 3. CDR3 region: CASSLGTGGSYNEQFF. The CDR3 DNA reads TGTGCCAGCAGCTTGGGAACGGGGGGCTCCTACAATGAGCAGTTCTTC.

This clone appeared once. The chain is built from TRBV30 and TRBJ2-1; D unclear. CDR1 is GTSNPN and CDR2 is SVGIG in the germline V gene (reference sequence). The CDR3 has 12 residues. V was cut by 1 base and J by 9 bases, with 10 bases left in between. The CDR3, as DNA: TGTGCCTGGAGTGCCCAGAAGGGTGAGCAGTTCTTC. Translated: CAWSAQKGEQFF.

The chain joins TRBV5-6 to TRBJ1-2; D unresolved. The CDR3 is 14 residues long. Germline-derived CDR1 and CDR2 are SGHDT and YYEEEE. V dropped 6 bases and J dropped 8 bases, with 20 bases sitting between them. The CDR3 nucleotides read TGTGCCAGCACCCTGGGCTCGGCTTTTGGAGGCTACACCTTC. Amino acid sequence: CASTLGSAFGGYTF.

V gene TRBV7-2 combines with J gene TRBJ2-2, with 11 bases fitting TRBD2. V shed 1 base, J shed 4 bases, and the junction held 11 bases outside the gene matches. The germline V gene encodes CDR1 SGHTA and CDR2 FQGNSA. This CDR3 contains 19 residues. CDR3 region: CASSLDFASGRSRTGELFF. Here the CDR3 DNA reads TGTGCCAGCAGCTTAGATTTCGCTAGCGGGAGGTCACGCACCGGGGAGCTGTTTTTT.

As concerns this clone: A far larger clone is one nucleotide away, so this likely arose from a read error. The chain employs TRBV7-2 and TRBJ2-7; D gene uncertain. The CDR3 is 13 amino acids. With 0 bases removed from V and 1 base from J, the gap between germline ends came to 4 bases. Looked up from germline, CDR1 is SGHTA and CDR2 is FQGNSA. The CDR3 loop reads CASSLAVSYEQYF. CDR3 DNA sequence: TGTGCCAGCAGCTTAGCGGTGTCCTACGAGCAGTACTTC.

The chain joins TRBV5-1 to TRBJ2-7; D not resolved. The CDR3 is made up of 13 amino acids. The V gene lost 4 bases and the J gene lost 6 bases, with 14 bases spanning the gap. Germline V gene data show CDR1 as SGHRS and CDR2 as YFSETQ. The CDR3 DNA is TGCGCCAGCAGCCCAGGATCAACCACCGAGCAGTACTTC. Amino acid sequence: CASSPGSTTEQYF.